This paragraph covers one T cell receptor (beta chain) sequence. This clone was seen only a few times. Its antigen target is currently unknown. The sample holds no much larger clone one base away, and base qualities are not on file. From the cysteine up to the phenylalanine, the CDR3 has a length of 14 residues. Only CDR3 DNA remains: 42 bases, in frame from the first base. V drops 1 base and J drops 0 bases, leaving 9 bases in between. CDR1 and CDR2 are drawn from the germline V gene (reference sequence): GTSNPN, SVGIG. TCRbeta CDR3 regions were amplified from genomic DNA by means of the immunoSEQ Assay, a bias-controlled multiplex PCR. Per the authors' processing: The number of nucleated cells in each sample was estimated by amplification of reference gene primers within the assay. Sequence reads were collapsed and filtered to measure the absolute abundance of every unique TCRbeta CDR3 rearrangement. For each sample, productive Simpson clonality was calculated as the square root of Simpson's diversity index over productive rearrangements. The source is immuneACCESS, and TCRdb retained only in-frame sequences with V and J called. Part of the clones is not carried over; for the studies checked, unresolved V genes explain less than half of this, and the remainder is unexplained. The V and J calls and clone size come from that table; D and trimming were worked out from the DNA. For this sample there are over 95,000 clones; over 70% appear just once. Roughly 1.4% of the sample goes to the ten largest clones.

The data derive from a study of blood T cell repertoires in COVID-19 (TCRdb year 2020). A note on the overall study: Collaborator samples came from the United States, Italy and Spain and covered acute and convalescent phases of COVID-19. Where available, HLA class I and class II types were obtained from metadata supplied by the sample provider rather than from assay-based typing. Deeply sampled blood TCRbeta repertoires from subjects exposed to, actively infected with, or recovered from COVID-19 were included in the dataset. A de-identified subject ID, COVID-19 status, age in years and sex were almost always included in the sample metadata. The repertoires were released in a freely available public database intended as a resource for research on the immune response to SARS-CoV-2. The samples were drawn from the first 160 participants of the ongoing ImmuneRACE study and from roughly 1,300 subjects provided by 6 global collaborators. The material from the prospective study consisted of cDNA or gDNA derived from T cells, B-cell-depleted T cells, or PBMCs. General findings and caveats noted by the study authors: The amount of clinical and demographic metadata varied by source and participant and was provided uncurated.

The collaborating institutions used their own protocols to collect whole blood in K2EDTA tubes. Collaborator samples were shipped for TCRbeta analysis as frozen whole blood, isolated PBMCs, or DNA extracted from either sample type. The TCR comes from a man aged 50 or older with acute or convalescent COVID-19. Recombination connected TRBV30 to TRBJ1-1, with no D gene named confidently. Sequencing input: peripheral blood. The CDR3 protein sequence reads: CAWSGLTMNTEAFF. The nucleotide sequence reads as follows: TGTGCCTGGAGTGGACTTACCATGAACACTGAAGCTTTCTTT.